This TCR beta chain originates from a study of blood T cell repertoires in COVID-19 (dated by TCRdb to about 2020). Turning to the overall study: The collaborator samples originated in the United States, Italy and Spain and spanned the acute and convalescent phases of COVID-19. Subjects who had been exposed to COVID-19, were actively infected with it, or had recovered from it provided the deeply sampled blood TCRbeta repertoires that made up the dataset. The samples were drawn from two sources: the first 160 participants of the ongoing ImmuneRACE study, and fewer than 1,500 subjects contributed by 6 global collaborators. Where available, HLA class I and class II types were obtained from metadata supplied by the sample provider rather than from assay-based typing. The material from the prospective study consisted of cDNA or gDNA derived from T cells, B-cell-depleted T cells, or PBMCs. The repertoires were released in a freely available public database intended as a resource for research on the immune response to SARS-CoV-2. A de-identified subject ID, COVID-19 status, age in years and sex were almost always included in the sample metadata. Broad study findings and their caveats: The amount of clinical and demographic metadata varied by source and participant and was provided uncurated.

This clone was seen once. Its cognate antigen has yet to be identified. No per-base quality is available; no much larger clone lies one base away. TCRbeta CDR3 regions were amplified from genomic DNA by means of the immunoSEQ Assay, a bias-controlled multiplex PCR. The study's processing was this. The number of nucleated cells in each sample was estimated by amplification of reference gene primers within the assay. To quantify the absolute abundance of each unique TCRbeta CDR3 rearrangement, sequence reads were collapsed and filtered. For each sample, productive Simpson clonality was calculated as the square root of Simpson's diversity index over productive rearrangements. TCRdb carries this immuneACCESS record with in-frame sequences only. Its versions omit some clonotypes, under half of them owing to an unresolved V gene in the studies checked, with the rest unexplained. The V and J calls and the clone size are those of that table, but D and trimming were determined from the DNA. The sample table shows 250,000 to 400,000 clones, and roughly 90% are seen once. The biggest ten clones account for roughly 2.9% of the sample.

In Seattle, one collaborating source enrolled patients while the infection was active and tracked those patients longitudinally over the course of disease. Whole blood was collected in K2EDTA tubes by collaborating institutions according to the institutions' own protocols. For TCRbeta analysis, collaborator samples were shipped as frozen whole blood, as isolated PBMCs, or as DNA extracted from either sample type. From the germline V gene, CDR1 is SNHLY and CDR2 is FYNNEI. Measured from the cysteine to the phenylalanine, the CDR3 is 14 residues long. The retained sequence is limited to the CDR3, 42 bases, with the frame set at the first base. V loses 6 bases at its end and J loses 4 bases; junction bases beyond the gene matches: 8.

Sequenced material: peripheral blood. This TCR came from a woman aged 30 to 39 with COVID-19, enrolled during active disease. The sequence joins TRBV2 to TRBJ1-1; the junction holds 7 bases that match TRBD1. CDR3 loop: CASSKGQRATEAFF. The bases read TGTGCCAGCAGCAAGGGACAGAGGGCCACTGAAGCTTTCTTT.